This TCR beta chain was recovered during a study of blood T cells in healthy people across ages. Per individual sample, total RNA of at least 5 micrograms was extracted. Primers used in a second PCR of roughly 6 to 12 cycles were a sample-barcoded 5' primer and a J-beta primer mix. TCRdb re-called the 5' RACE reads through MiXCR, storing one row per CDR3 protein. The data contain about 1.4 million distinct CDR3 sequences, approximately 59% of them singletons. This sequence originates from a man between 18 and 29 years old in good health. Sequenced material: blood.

CDR3 coding DNA: TGCAGCGTTGTTTTCTGGGAGGACAGGGCCCTCAATGAGCAGTTCTTC. Its protein product is CSVVFWEDRALNEQFF. This chain links TRBV29-1 with TRBJ2-1; 8 positions agree with TRBD1. The ends lost 4 bases at V and 6 bases at J; junction bases unmatched: 14. CDR1 is SQVTM and CDR2 is ANQGSEA in the germline V gene. This CDR3 has 16 residues.